Detailed here is one T cell receptor beta chain. Its antigen remains unknown. These data are taken from a study of T cells expressing NK-cell markers. Study in general: Obtained from sorted CD3+CD56+NKG2C+, CD3+CD56+NKG2C- and CD3+CD56-NKG2C+ T cells were the TCR beta repertoires. With respect to HCMV, most of the eight sequenced donors were seropositive, and one was seronegative. Findings of the study overall: Roughly 1.0-8% of CD8+ T cells in 6 or 7 donors belonged to dominant NKG2C+ clonotypes. Clones of NKG2C+ T cells that had expanded were of unclear HCMV specificity.

Germline-derived CDR1 and CDR2 are DFQATT and SNEGSKA (reference sequence). The CDR3 length is 14 residues. TCRdb reprocessed the 5' RACE reads and reports one entry per CDR3 protein, with no DNA. The sample totals roughly 430,000 distinct CDR3 sequences; its top ten clones hold more than 7%. The sequence was obtained from a woman aged 18-70 years in good health. The rearrangement links TRBV20-1 to TRBJ2-1; absent DNA, TCRdb's TRBD1 call cannot be checked. The material sequenced was blood T cells: a sorted CD56 or NKG2C T cell subset, CD4+ or CD8+ T cells, or bulk PBMC T cells (not recorded which). The chain's CDR3 is CSASPRETYNEQFF.